These T cell receptor beta chains were read from a single sample in a study of blood T cells in healthy people across ages. In TCRdb, the 5' RACE reads were re-called with MiXCR into one record per CDR3 protein. Of 780,000 or so distinct CDR3 sequences in the sample, approximately 53% were seen once. The sample taken for sequencing was blood. The receptors were gathered from a man aged 35-49 years in good health. The CDR3 runs from the conserved cysteine through the conserved F or W. The D gene is left open where the match is weak. Size values are once, few and many counts, or a class for expanded clones, and some rows have none.

abundance	v_gene	d_gene	j_gene	CDR3nt	CDR3aa
NA	TRBV7-2	NA	TRBJ2-4	TGTGCCGGCAGCTTAACACCTCGAATGACCAAAAACATTCAGTACTTC	CAGSLTPRMTKNIQYF
NA	TRBV7-8	NA	TRBJ2-1	TGTGCCAGCAGTTTCCCCTATGGTGTGAGCTCCTACAATGAGCAGTTCTTC	CASSFPYGVSSYNEQFF
NA	TRBV7-2	NA	TRBJ2-5	TGTGCCAGCAGGATATTGGTCAATGAGCAGTACTTC	CASRILVNEQYF
NA	TRBV7-3	NA	TRBJ1-6	TGTGCCAGCAGCGCATTGGGGGGGAGCGGTTCACCCCTCCACTTT	CASSALGGSGSPLHF
few	TRBV2	NA	TRBJ2-1	TGTGCCAGCAGGACCCCGGGCAATGAGCAGTTCTTC	CASRTPGNEQFF
few	TRBV7-9	TRBD1	TRBJ1-1	TGTGCCAGCAGCTTAGAGACAGGGTTCACTGAAGCTTTCTTT	CASSLETGFTEAFF
NA	TRBV6-2/TRBV6-3	NA	TRBJ1-2	TGTGCCAGCCATACGGCGGGATATGGCTACACCTTC	CASHTAGYGYTF
NA	TRBV27	NA	TRBJ2-5	TGTGCCAGCAGTTCCACCTTATCGGGAGAGACCCAGTACTTC	CASSSTLSGETQYF
many	TRBV29-1	NA	TRBJ1-5	TGCAGCGTGGGGGACGGACCGGTCAATCAGCCCCAGCATTTT	CSVGDGPVNQPQHF
few	TRBV20-1	TRBD2	TRBJ2-1	TGCAGTGCTAGCCGGGGGGTGATAGGGTACAATGAGCAGTTCTTC	CSASRGVIGYNEQFF
once	TRBV27	NA	TRBJ1-5	TGTGCCAGCAGTCGGGGGGGGGCAGGTCAGCCCCAGCATTTT	CASSRGGAGQPQHF
NA	TRBV29-1	NA	TRBJ1-6	TGCAGCGTCTCGAGGGGAGGCAATTCACCCCTCCACTTT	CSVSRGGNSPLHF
few	TRBV28	TRBD2	TRBJ2-5	TGTGCCAGCAGTTTATGGGGGACTAGCGGGAGAATTTTCGGCGAGACCCAGTACTTC	CASSLWGTSGRIFGETQYF
NA	TRBV20-1	TRBD1	TRBJ2-2	TGCAGTGCTTGGGACAGGGGTTCCGGGGAGCTGTTTTTT	CSAWDRGSGELFF
NA	TRBV6-5	NA	TRBJ2-3	TGTGCCAGCAGTTACGTGTCGAGCACAGATACGCAGTATTTT	CASSYVSSTDTQYF
NA	TRBV20-1	NA	TRBJ2-5	TGCAGTGCATATCTCCAGGGACGAGAGACCCAGTACTTC	CSAYLQGRETQYF
NA	TRBV15	NA	TRBJ2-5	TGTGCCACCAGCAGAGTCGGGGAGTGGGAGACCCAGTACTTC	CATSRVGEWETQYF
NA	TRBV7-6	TRBD1	TRBJ2-1	TGTGCCAGCAGCTTAGGGGCTTTGGGGACAGGGGAGTTCTTC	CASSLGALGTGEFF
NA	TRBV27	NA	TRBJ2-1	TGTGCCAGCAGTTTCGGACGGGGCTACAATGAGCAGTTCTTC	CASSFGRGYNEQFF
NA	TRBV30	NA	TRBJ1-2	TGTGCCTGGAGTGTACTAGGGGATAACTATGGCTACACCTTC	CAWSVLGDNYGYTF
NA	TRBV20-1	TRBD1	TRBJ2-4	TGCAGTACCCGGACAGGGGGCGTCTTAAACATTCAGTACTTC	CSTRTGGVLNIQYF
once	TRBV6-2/TRBV6-3	NA	TRBJ1-4	TGTGCCACCAAGGCGGTCAATGAAAAACTGTTTTTT	CATKAVNEKLFF
few	TRBV13	TRBD1	TRBJ2-6	TGTGCCAGCAGCCTACGACAGGGTAGCACTGGGGCCAACGTCCTGACTTTC	CASSLRQGSTGANVLTF
once	TRBV11-2	NA	TRBJ2-4	TGTGCCAGCAGCCAAGGGGCCACAGGGTCCCCTCAAAACATTCAGTACTTC	CASSQGATGSPQNIQYF
NA	TRBV14	NA	TRBJ2-1	TGTGCCAGCAGCCAGAACGCAGGGGTTGGTGAGCAGTTCTTC	CASSQNAGVGEQFF
NA	TRBV7-2	NA	TRBJ2-3	TGTGCCAGCAGACGCGACGGCAGAACGCAGTATTTT	CASRRDGRTQYF
few	TRBV7-2	NA	TRBJ2-7	TGTGCCAGCAGCTGGTCTGATTCCGAGCAGTACTTC	CASSWSDSEQYF
few	TRBV29-1	TRBD2	TRBJ2-7	TGCAGCGTTGATGTAGCGGGAACCTCCTACGAGCAGTACTTC	CSVDVAGTSYEQYF
NA	TRBV5-1	NA	TRBJ1-4	TGCGCCAGCAGCCTTCGACAGAGGAATGAAAAACTGTTTTTT	CASSLRQRNEKLFF
NA	TRBV5-1	TRBD1	TRBJ2-1	TGCGCCAGCAGCGTGGCACAGGGGTTCGATGAGCAGTTCTTC	CASSVAQGFDEQFF
few	TRBV27	TRBD1	TRBJ2-5	TGTGCCAGCAGTTTCGACAGGGCAAGGGAGACCCAGTACTTC	CASSFDRARETQYF
NA	TRBV24-1	NA	TRBJ2-5	TGTGCCACCAGCGCCACAGAGACCCAGTACTTC	CATSATETQYF
NA	TRBV4-1	NA	TRBJ1-2	TGCGCCAGCAGCCAAGTTGGTGAGCGGGGGCTCTATGGCTACACCTTC	CASSQVGERGLYGYTF
many	TRBV5-1	NA	TRBJ2-3	TGTGCCAGCAGTTTAGGGGGGACTAGCACAGATACGCAGTATTTT	CASSLGGTSTDTQYF
NA	TRBV6-2/TRBV6-3	TRBD1	TRBJ1-5	TGTGCCAGCAGTTACAATCTGAACAAACCCGGGACAGGGGCAAATCAGCCCCAGCATTTT	CASSYNLNKPGTGANQPQHF
once	TRBV29-1	NA	TRBJ2-1	TGCAGCGTTGAGTTGGGTATAGAGTTCTTC	CSVELGIEFF
NA	TRBV20-1	NA	TRBJ2-5	TGCAGTGCCTCAGGGGGAGGCCGGGTTGAGACCCAGTACTTC	CSASGGGRVETQYF
NA	TRBV5-1	NA	TRBJ2-5	TGCGCCAGCACCGTCCAGGGGGAGACCCAGTACTTC	CASTVQGETQYF
NA	TRBV3-1	NA	TRBJ2-1	TGTGCCAGCAGCCAAGCCGACGCCTACAATGAGCAGTTCTTC	CASSQADAYNEQFF
NA	TRBV5-1	TRBD1	TRBJ2-3	TGCGCCAGCACCGGGACAGGGTACACAGATACGCAGTATTTT	CASTGTGYTDTQYF
NA	TRBV7-2	TRBD1	TRBJ2-1	TGTGCCAGCAGCGTCCCCCCACCGGGACAGGGTGAGTTCTTC	CASSVPPPGQGEFF
once	TRBV28	TRBD1	TRBJ2-3	TGTGCCATACGACAGGGGGCGGAGAACCAAACCGCCCCGACAGATACGCAGTATTTT	CAIRQGAENQTAPTDTQYF
NA	TRBV9	TRBD2	TRBJ2-5	TGTGCCAGCAGCCCTTACGGCGGGAGTTTACAAGAGACCCAGTACTTC	CASSPYGGSLQETQYF
NA	TRBV20-1	NA	TRBJ2-1	TGCAGTTTTCTCTACAATGAGCAGTTCTTC	CSFLYNEQFF
NA	TRBV6-1	NA	TRBJ2-2	TGTGCCAGCAGTGAATTTGATGTCGGGGAGCTGTTTTTT	CASSEFDVGELFF
NA	TRBV7-9	NA	TRBJ1-5	TGTGCCAGCAGCTCTTGGGGCAACAATCAGCCCCAGCATTTT	CASSSWGNNQPQHF
NA	TRBV24-1	TRBD1	TRBJ1-2	TGTGCCACCAGTGACCCTGGGACAGTCTATGGCTACACCTTC	CATSDPGTVYGYTF
NA	TRBV4-1	TRBD2	TRBJ2-7	TGCGCCAGCAGCCCCACCACTAGCGGGGTCTCCTACGAGCAGTACTTC	CASSPTTSGVSYEQYF
once	TRBV20-1	TRBD2	TRBJ2-7	TGCAGTGCTAGAGATCAGGGACTAGCAATCTACGAGCAGTACTTC	CSARDQGLAIYEQYF
NA	TRBV7-2	NA	TRBJ2-7	TGTGCCAGCAGCCACCGAGGGGGGAAGTCCTACGAACAGTACTTC	CASSHRGGKSYEQYF
NA	TRBV28	NA	TRBJ2-4	TGTGCCTCGAACCCCTCGGGGATCCTAACCAAAAACATTCAGTACTTC	CASNPSGILTKNIQYF
NA	TRBV10-3	TRBD1	TRBJ1-4	TGTGCCATCAGTCAGGGACCCGGGACAGGGGACGAAAAACTGTTTTTT	CAISQGPGTGDEKLFF
NA	TRBV7-2	TRBD2	TRBJ2-4	TGTGCCAGCAGCGCCTACATGTCTAGCGGGGGGGACAAAAACATTCAGTACTTC	CASSAYMSSGGDKNIQYF
once	TRBV4-2	NA	TRBJ1-4	TGTGCCAGCAGTCAAACAGGCGCAACTAATGAAAAACTGTTTTTT	CASSQTGATNEKLFF
NA	TRBV4-3	TRBD2	TRBJ2-1	TGCGCCAGCAGCCTTATAGCGGGAGTGTCCTACGAGCAGTTCTTC	CASSLIAGVSYEQFF
NA	TRBV19	NA	TRBJ2-7	TGTGCCAGTAGTATTGGAGAGTCTGACTACGAGCAGTACTTC	CASSIGESDYEQYF